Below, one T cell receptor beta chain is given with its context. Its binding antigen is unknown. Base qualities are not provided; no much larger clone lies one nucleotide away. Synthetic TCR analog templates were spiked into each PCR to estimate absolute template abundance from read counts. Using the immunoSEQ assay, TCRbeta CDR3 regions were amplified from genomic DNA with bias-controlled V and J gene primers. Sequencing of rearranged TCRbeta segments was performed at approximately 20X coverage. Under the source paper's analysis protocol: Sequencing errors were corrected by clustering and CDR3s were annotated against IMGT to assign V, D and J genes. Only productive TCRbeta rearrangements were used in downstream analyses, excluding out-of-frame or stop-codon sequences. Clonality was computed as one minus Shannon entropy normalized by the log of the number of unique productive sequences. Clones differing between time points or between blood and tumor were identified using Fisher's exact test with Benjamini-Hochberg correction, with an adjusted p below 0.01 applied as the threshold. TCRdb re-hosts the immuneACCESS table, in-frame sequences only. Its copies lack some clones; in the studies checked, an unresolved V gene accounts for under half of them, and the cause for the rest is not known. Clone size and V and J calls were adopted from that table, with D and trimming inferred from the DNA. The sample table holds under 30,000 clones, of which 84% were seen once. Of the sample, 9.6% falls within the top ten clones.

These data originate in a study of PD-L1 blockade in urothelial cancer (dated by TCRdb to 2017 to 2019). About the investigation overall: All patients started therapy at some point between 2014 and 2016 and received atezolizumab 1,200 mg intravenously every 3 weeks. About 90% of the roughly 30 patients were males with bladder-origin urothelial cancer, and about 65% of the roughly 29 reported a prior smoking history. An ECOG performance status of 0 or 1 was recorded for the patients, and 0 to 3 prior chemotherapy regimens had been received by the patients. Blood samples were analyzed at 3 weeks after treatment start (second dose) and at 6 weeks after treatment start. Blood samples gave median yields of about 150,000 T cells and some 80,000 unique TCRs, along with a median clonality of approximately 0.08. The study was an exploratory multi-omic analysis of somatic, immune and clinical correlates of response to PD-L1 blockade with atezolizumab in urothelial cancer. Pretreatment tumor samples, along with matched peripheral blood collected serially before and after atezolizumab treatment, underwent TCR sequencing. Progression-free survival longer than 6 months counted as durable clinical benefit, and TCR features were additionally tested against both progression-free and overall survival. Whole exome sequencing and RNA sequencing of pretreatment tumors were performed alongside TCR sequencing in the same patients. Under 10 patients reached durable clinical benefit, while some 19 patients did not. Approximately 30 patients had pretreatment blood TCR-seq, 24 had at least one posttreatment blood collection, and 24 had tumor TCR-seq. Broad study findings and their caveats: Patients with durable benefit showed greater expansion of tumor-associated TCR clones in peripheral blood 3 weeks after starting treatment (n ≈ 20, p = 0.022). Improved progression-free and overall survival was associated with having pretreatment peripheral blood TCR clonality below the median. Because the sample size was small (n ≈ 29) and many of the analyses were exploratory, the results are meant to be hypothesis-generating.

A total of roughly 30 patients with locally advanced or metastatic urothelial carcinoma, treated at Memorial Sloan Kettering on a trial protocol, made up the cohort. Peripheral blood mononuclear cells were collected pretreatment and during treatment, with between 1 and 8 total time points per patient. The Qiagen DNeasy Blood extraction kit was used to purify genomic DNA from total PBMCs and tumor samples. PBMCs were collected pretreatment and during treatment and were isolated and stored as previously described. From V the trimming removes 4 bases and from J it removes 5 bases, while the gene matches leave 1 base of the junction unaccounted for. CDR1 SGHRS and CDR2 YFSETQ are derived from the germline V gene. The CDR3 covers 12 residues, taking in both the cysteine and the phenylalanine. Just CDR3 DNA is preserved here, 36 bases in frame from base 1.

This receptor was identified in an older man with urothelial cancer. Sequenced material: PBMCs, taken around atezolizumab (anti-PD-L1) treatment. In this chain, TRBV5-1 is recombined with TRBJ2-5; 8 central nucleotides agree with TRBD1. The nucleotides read TGCGCCAGCAGCACAGGGGGGGAGACCCAGTACTTC. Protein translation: CASSTGGETQYF.